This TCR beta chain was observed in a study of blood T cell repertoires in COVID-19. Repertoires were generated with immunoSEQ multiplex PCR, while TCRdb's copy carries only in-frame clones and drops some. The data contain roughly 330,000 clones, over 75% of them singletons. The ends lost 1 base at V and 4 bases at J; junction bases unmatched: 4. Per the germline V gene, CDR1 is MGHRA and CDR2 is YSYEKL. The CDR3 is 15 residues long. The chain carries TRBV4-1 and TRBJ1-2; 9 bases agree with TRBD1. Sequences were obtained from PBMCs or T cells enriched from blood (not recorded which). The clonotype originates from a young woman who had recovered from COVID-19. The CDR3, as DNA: TGCGCCAGCAGCCAAGGACAGGGGGGTGGCTATGGCTACACCTTC. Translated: CASSQGQGGGYGYTF.